Listed below are T cell receptor beta chains from one sample, sequenced in a study of blood T cells in healthy people across ages. TCRdb fed the 5' RACE reads into MiXCR, producing one record per CDR3 protein. The repertoire consists of 800,000 to 950,000 distinct CDR3 sequences, with roughly 52% occurring once and the leading ten covering 13%. The sample comprised blood. The receptors were gathered from a man aged 30 to 39 in good health. The CDR3 runs from the conserved cysteine through the conserved F or W. D genes are given only for firm matches. Rows give clone size only sometimes, using once, few, many, or a class for an expanded clone.

clone size	D gene	J gene	V gene	CDR3 protein	CDR3 DNA
few	TRBD1	TRBJ2-1	TRBV3-1	CASSLPSTGYNEQFF	TGTGCCAGCAGCTTGCCTTCGACAGGGTACAATGAGCAGTTCTTC
few	NA	TRBJ1-2	TRBV6-7	CASISKPVVEGGMGYTF	TGTGCCAGCATTTCCAAGCCGGTCGTGGAGGGGGGCATGGGCTACACCTTC
few	NA	TRBJ2-3	TRBV12-3/TRBV12-4	CASSATTLRDTQYF	TGTGCCAGCAGTGCCACGACGCTTAGAGATACGCAGTATTTT
NA	NA	TRBJ1-1	TRBV29-1	CSVDRASTEAFF	TGCAGCGTTGACAGGGCGTCCACTGAAGCTTTCTTT
NA	NA	TRBJ2-3	TRBV11-3	CASSSYKGGQEDTQYF	TGTGCCAGCAGTTCCTACAAGGGGGGGCAAGAAGATACGCAGTATTTT
NA	NA	TRBJ2-7	TRBV2	CASSESTGSPAQYF	TGTGCCAGCAGTGAATCAACTGGTTCCCCCGCCCAGTACTTC
NA	NA	TRBJ2-3	TRBV3-1	CASSPGLVRDTQYF	TGTGCCAGCAGCCCAGGACTGGTCCGGGATACGCAGTATTTT
few	NA	TRBJ2-7	TRBV4-1	CASSQGLGQGRTYEQYF	TGCGCCAGCAGCCAAGGGCTGGGGCAGGGGCGAACTTACGAGCAGTACTTC
NA	NA	TRBJ2-7	TRBV6-7	CASPNVCVSYEQYF	TGTGCCAGCCCCAACGTGTGCGTTTCCTACGAGCAGTACTTC
few	NA	TRBJ1-4	TRBV4-2	CASSQDPPGSTNEKLFF	TGTGCCAGCAGCCAAGATCCCCCGGGGTCGACTAATGAAAAACTGTTTTTT
NA	NA	TRBJ2-5	TRBV20-1	CSARDGGLETQYF	TGCAGTGCTAGAGACGGGGGACTGGAGACCCAGTACTTC
NA	NA	TRBJ2-4	TRBV16	CASSQTEFPEQYF	TGTGCCAGCAGCCAAACGGAGTTCCCGGAGCAGTACTTC
few	NA	TRBJ2-7	TRBV14	CASSQSRDIYEQYF	TGTGCCAGCAGCCAATCACGGGATATCTACGAGCAGTACTTC
NA	TRBD1	TRBJ2-6	TRBV12-3/TRBV12-4	CASSQWTGFPAGANVLTF	TGTGCCAGCAGTCAATGGACAGGGTTCCCGGCTGGGGCCAACGTCCTGACTTTC
NA	NA	TRBJ2-7	TRBV6-5	CASSYSRYEQYF	TGTGCCAGCAGTTATTCCCGCTACGAGCAGTACTTC
NA	TRBD2	TRBJ2-3	TRBV24-1	CATSDRGLAGAHTDTQYF	TGTGCCACCAGTGACCGAGGACTAGCGGGGGCCCACACAGATACGCAGTATTTT
NA	NA	TRBJ2-2	TRBV7-9	CASSAMGLANTGELFF	TGTGCCAGCAGCGCTATGGGACTTGCGAACACCGGGGAGCTGTTTTTT
few	NA	TRBJ2-1	TRBV29-1	CSVEAYSYNEQFF	TGCAGCGTTGAAGCTTACTCCTACAATGAGCAGTTCTTC
NA	NA	TRBJ1-1	TRBV28	CASSSRLEGNTEAFF	TGTGCCAGCAGTTCCCGACTTGAGGGTAACACTGAAGCTTTCTTT
many	TRBD2	TRBJ2-7	TRBV28	CASTLGGVPYEQYF	TGTGCCAGCACCCTCGGGGGGGTCCCCTACGAGCAGTACTTC
NA	TRBD1	TRBJ2-7	TRBV7-2	CASSSPDRNSYEQYF	TGTGCCAGCAGCTCACCGGACAGGAACTCCTACGAGCAGTACTTC
many	NA	TRBJ2-1	TRBV10-3	CAISDTGNEQFF	TGTGCCATCAGTGATACAGGCAATGAGCAGTTCTTC
NA	TRBD1	TRBJ2-2	TRBV7-2	CASSARGQIDTGELFF	TGTGCCAGCAGCGCAAGGGGGCAGATAGACACCGGGGAGCTGTTTTTT
NA	NA	TRBJ2-5	TRBV7-9	CASSSWGLGAQETQYF	TGTGCCAGCAGCTCATGGGGCCTGGGGGCCCAAGAGACCCAGTACTTC
NA	NA	TRBJ1-6	TRBV12-3/TRBV12-4	CASSNRAGGSPLHF	TGTGCCAGCAGTAACCGGGCAGGCGGGTCACCCCTCCACTTT
NA	NA	TRBJ1-4	TRBV18	CASSPLRPPEKLFF	TGTGCCAGCTCACCACTGCGGCCCCCCGAAAAACTGTTTTTT
NA	TRBD2	TRBJ2-5	TRBV27	CASSLASGGPEETQYF	TGTGCCAGCAGTTTGGCTAGCGGGGGGCCCGAAGAGACCCAGTACTTC
once	TRBD2	TRBJ2-3	TRBV28	CASSLSGRGDTQYF	TGTGCCAGCAGCTTAAGCGGGAGGGGAGATACGCAGTATTTT
NA	NA	TRBJ1-2	TRBV6-2/TRBV6-3	CASSPTRDRGYTF	TGTGCCAGCAGTCCCACACGAGATAGAGGCTACACCTTC
NA	TRBD1	TRBJ1-2	TRBV20-1	CSARPGTDKYGYTF	TGCAGTGCCCGACCCGGGACAGATAAATATGGCTACACCTTC
few	TRBD1	TRBJ1-6	TRBV18	CASSPGQFNSPLHF	TGTGCCAGCTCCCCGGGACAGTTTAATTCACCCCTCCACTTT